The clone carrying this T cell receptor beta chain was seen many times. These data originate in a study of Ad26.COV2.S vaccination and SARS-CoV-2 variants. TCRdb keeps only in-frame clones here, not all; method: immunoSEQ multiplex PCR. In the table there are 510,000 or so clones, roughly 87% of which are singletons. The treatment: around 19 received Ad26.COV2.S at low or high dose, single or two shots; about 5 received placebo; per-sample allocation not given. Each sample was drawn 63 days after the first injection (of vaccine or placebo). Trimming removed 5 bases from V and 2 bases from J, with 16 bases in between. The germline gives CDR1 MDHEN, CDR2 SYDVKM. The CDR3 loop spans 15 amino acids.

The V and J genes are TRBV28 and TRBJ2-7, with D unclear. This TCR came from a person aged 18-65 years who received the Ad26.COV2.S COVID-19 vaccine or a placebo. The input for sequencing was peripheral blood, taken in a trial of Ad26.COV2.S vaccine versus placebo. CDR3 in amino acids: CASSTRATPPYEQYF. Here the CDR3 DNA reads TGTGCCAGCAGTACAAGAGCTACACCGCCCTACGAGCAGTACTTC.